This TCR beta chain originates from a study of cytomegalovirus exposure and HLA in healthy donors (dated 2017 in TCRdb). At the level of the whole study: An earlier analysis of roughly 630 of the donors reported 250 to 350 Gb of sequence data and 100 million to 140 million unique TCR beta sequences from about 180 million T cells. Along with the roughly 700-subject first cohort, a separate validation cohort of approximately 110 different subjects was used. Rather than using new phenotypic data, the later analysis identified candidate immune exposures from TCR beta sequences and from how often those sequences occurred across donors. Among a few hundred genotyped donors of the cohort, an average of roughly 240,000 unique TCR beta nucleotide sequences were sequenced per donor, about a sixth of them non-productive. Every repertoire in the discovery cohort had been generated on one and the same sequencing platform. Typing coverage differed by locus: A, B, C, DRB1 and DQB1 were typed in roughly 620-640 donors, DQA1 in 500 to 550, DPA1 in some 610, and DPB1 in about 450. The genetic ancestry cluster associated with self-reported Caucasian donors included over 80% of the 398 genotyped donors. Donor age, sex, ethnicity and CMV serostatus were compiled together with the repertoire data. The study profiled the T cell repertoires of fewer than 850 subjects by immunosequencing and related them to cytomegalovirus serostatus. Because of strong linkage in the cohort, 4 to 6 DR-DQ haplotypes were treated as single units for association and clustering. The study aimed to test whether signatures of past pathogen exposure could be identified by cataloging public T cell receptors. HLA typing included class I and class II loci at four-digit resolution. A later genetic analysis used genome-wide SNP genotypes for about 60% of the roughly 700 donors, treating that subset as a discovery cohort. An early release covering roughly 580 HLA-typed donors comprised 250 to 350 gigabases of sequencing data and 85 million or so unique TCR sequences. A later analysis re-examined previously published TCR beta repertoires from about 670 donors and added high-resolution HLA genotyping to investigate patterns of TCR occurrence. An earlier analysis of several hundred of the donors used high-throughput TCR beta sequencing to judge whether each TCR beta V gene segment behaved as functional or pseudogenic. To predict cytomegalovirus infection status, the study combined high-throughput TCR immunosequencing, statistical association of individual TCRs with disease status, and machine learning.

The cohort was made up of several hundred healthy bone marrow donors. At the time of sampling, all cohort members were nominally healthy, though unrecorded immune exposures were likely present. The donor was CMV seronegative and was included in the group of 352 seronegative cohort members. Each donor provided a peripheral blood sample, and peripheral blood mononuclear cells were used for TCR beta sequencing. Genomic DNA extraction from the blood cell samples was performed with the Qiagen DNeasy Blood Extraction Kit. The paper as a whole reports these results and caveats: Most TCR sequences were observed very rarely across donors, whereas some public TCRs were present in many individuals. In a later analysis, the rate of TCR association differed among HLA loci, with DRB1 alleles having the most associated TCRs and HLA-C alleles having the fewest. Sequencing depth was assumed to be roughly uniform across donors in the presence/absence analyses, though that assumption may not hold. Compared with the approximately 670-donor mean, donors in an Asian-associated ancestry cluster had fewer N-insertions in productive TCRs, according to a later genetic analysis. At a false discovery rate of 0.05, a later analysis linked 16,951 TCR beta sequences to specific HLA alleles. Some IMGT-functional V segments, including TRBV6-2 and TRBV6-3, could not be distinguished by the 87-base-pair reads and were therefore excluded. In both the original and validation cohorts, the classifier was reported to diagnose cytomegalovirus status with high specificity and sensitivity. In the study, around 150 TCR beta chains were listed as associated with cytomegalovirus. An earlier analysis of some 560 of the donors showed that most TCR beta V segments appeared in productive rearrangements either about 87% or about 30% of the time, which broadly matched IMGT annotations. For the cohort, immune exposure information was limited to CMV serostatus. A further reported finding was that TCR beta sequences accurately predicted the HLA-A and HLA-B alleles for most subjects in the first cohort. Only TCR beta chains were sequenced in this cohort, and the absence of alpha or paired-chain data limited detectable features. A later analysis found that HLA-associated TCR beta chains were more clonally expanded and had lower generation probabilities than equally common non-associated chains. According to a later analysis, parvovirus B19, influenza, CMV and Epstein-Barr virus appeared linked to several top co-occurrence clusters. Because HLA typing was unavailable for some donors at each locus, only the typed subset was used in association tests. An association between a missense DCLRE1C variant and V-gene and J-gene trimming of TCR beta chains was found in a later genetic analysis and replicated in an independent cohort. Because counts were too low, more than 15 rarely observed V segments, including chromosome 9 orphons, were left out of the earlier analysis of 587 of the donors. Linkage disequilibrium might explain the correlated functional status among segregating V segments, but an unknown experimental factor could not be ruled out. The authors suggested that the approach could potentially be generalized to other disease states and immunological phenotypes. A group of highly shared sequence variants was considered likely to be a technical artifact of the sequencing pipeline. A later analysis found that most CMV-associated TCR beta chains appeared HLA-restricted, with HLA associations seemingly driven largely by CMV exposure. In vitro tests confirmed that three of the cytomegalovirus-associated TCR beta chains recognize cytomegalovirus antigens. Assigning TCR associations to individual alleles was difficult when HLA alleles, especially DR and DQ, strongly co-occurred.

From the cysteine through the phenylalanine, the CDR3 covers 13 amino acids. Only CDR3 DNA remains: 39 bases, in frame from the first base. V is clipped by 3 bases and J by 3 bases, and the sequence between their germline boundaries is 10 bases long. Looking up the germline V gene yields CDR1 SGHRS and CDR2 YFSETQ. As regards this clone: Its recognized antigen is unknown. No base-level quality is on record; no much larger clone is a single base apart.

Libraries were prepared through the immunoSEQ multiplex PCR assay. The multiplex PCR relied on a mix of 60 forward primers for TCR Vbeta segments and 13 reverse primers for TCR Jbeta segments. A multiplex PCR assay on genomic DNA amplified the CDR3 region of rearranged TCR beta genes. Amplified TCR beta libraries were sequenced as 87-base-pair reads on the Illumina HiSeq System. Per the source publication's procedure: Across the roughly 700 repertoires, a later analysis counted tens of millions of unique TCR beta chains, approximately 10 million of which were shared by at least two donors. Raw reads were error-corrected and collapsed into unique sequences by a nearest-neighbor algorithm in which closely related sequences were merged to remove PCR and sequencing errors. CDR3 sequences were aligned to IMGT reference sequences to assign V, D and J gene segments. Each retained sequence needed at least a six-nucleotide match to both a V gene segment and a J gene segment. A rearrangement was called productive if the CDR3 had no stop codons and remained in frame with V and J, and every other rearrangement was called non-productive. Following IMGT convention, CDR3 was defined as the stretch from the second conserved V-encoded cysteine up to the conserved J-encoded phenylalanine. The earlier analysis of about 620 of the donors excluded sequences that lacked an unambiguous match to a single V gene segment. An earlier analysis of approximately 590 of the donors classified V segments as functional when productive rearrangements were above 56.7% and as segregating when the standard deviation between donors was above 5%. A statistical classification framework was built to diagnose cytomegalovirus status from the catalog of TCR beta chain sequences. In a later analysis, TCR nucleotide sequences were compared against IMGT/GENE-DB human TR gene sequences so that V and J genes could be assigned. The TCRdist pipeline was used in a later analysis to assign CDR3 sequences and most-parsimonious VDJ recombination scenarios. In a later analysis, every TCR beta chain was defined by the combination of its CDR3 amino acid sequence and its V-gene family, and reads without a unique V-gene family were dropped. A later analysis removed 592 highly shared, low-generation-probability nucleotide sequences to deal with suspected cross-contamination and a sequencing artifact. A later analysis calculated a clonal expansion index for each public chain from normalized within-repertoire ranks of inferred template counts. A later analysis computed generation probabilities with a VDJ recombination model fitted to out-of-frame rearrangements, and checked the results against IGoR. Hypergeometric tests were used in a later analysis to score TCR-TCR, TCR-HLA and TCR-CMV co-occurrence, with a repertoire-size bias correction applied to the TCR pairs. A later analysis estimated false discovery rates by permuting HLA or CMV assignments 20 times. In a later analysis, co-occurring TCRs were grouped with DBSCAN, and TCRdist sequence similarity was added when clustering was performed within HLA-allele-positive subsets. For co-occurrence clustering, repertoires with fewer than 30,000 or more than 120,000 public chains were excluded, along with a handful of repertoires with anomalous nucleotide sharing. TCRdb's version of the immuneACCESS table is confined to in-frame rearrangements and falls short of the full clone set. An unresolved V gene accounts for under half of the shortfall where checked; the remainder is of unknown origin. The V and J calls and clone size are taken from that table; D and trimming were inferred from the DNA. In this sample the table shows approximately 150,000 clones, around 85% of which occur a single time. Together, the top ten hold 3.5% to 5.5% of the sample.

Sequenced sample: PBMCs. The receptor chain draws on TRBV5-1 and TRBJ2-7, and perhaps TRBD1 as D gene, on 6 matching bases. This clonotype was obtained from a middle-aged man in good health and CMV-seronegative. The DNA sequence is as follows: TGCGCCAGCAGCTCTAGAGGGGGCTACGAGCAGTACTTC. It specifies CASSSRGGYEQYF.